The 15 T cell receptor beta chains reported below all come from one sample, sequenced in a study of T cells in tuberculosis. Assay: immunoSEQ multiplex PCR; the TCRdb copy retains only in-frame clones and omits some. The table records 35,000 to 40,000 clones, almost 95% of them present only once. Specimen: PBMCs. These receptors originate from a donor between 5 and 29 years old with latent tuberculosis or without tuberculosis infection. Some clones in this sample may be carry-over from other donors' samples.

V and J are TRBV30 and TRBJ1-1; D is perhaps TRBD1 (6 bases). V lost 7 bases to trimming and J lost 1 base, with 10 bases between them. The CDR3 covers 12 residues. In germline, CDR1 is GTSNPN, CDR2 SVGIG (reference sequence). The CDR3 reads CAFGQQNTEAFF. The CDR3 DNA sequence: TGTGCCTTTGGACAGCAGAACACTGAAGCTTTCTTT.

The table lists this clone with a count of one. CDR3 region: CASSPSVPKSAGVNTEAFF. In DNA form, the CDR3 reads TGTGCCAGCTCACCATCCGTCCCGAAATCCGCCGGGGTGAACACTGAAGCTTTCTTT. This rearrangement joins TRBV18 to TRBJ1-1; D is unclear. CDR3 length: 19 residues. CDR1 and CDR2 from the germline V gene are KGHSH and LQKENI. Trimming took 2 bases from V and 0 from J, leaving 22 bases between them.

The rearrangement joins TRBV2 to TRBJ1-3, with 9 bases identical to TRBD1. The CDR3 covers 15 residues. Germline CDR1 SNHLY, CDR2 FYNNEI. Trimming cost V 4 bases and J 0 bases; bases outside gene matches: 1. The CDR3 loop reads CASSVQGASGNTIYF. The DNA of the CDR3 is TGTGCCAGCAGTGTACAGGGGGCCTCTGGAAACACCATATATTTT.

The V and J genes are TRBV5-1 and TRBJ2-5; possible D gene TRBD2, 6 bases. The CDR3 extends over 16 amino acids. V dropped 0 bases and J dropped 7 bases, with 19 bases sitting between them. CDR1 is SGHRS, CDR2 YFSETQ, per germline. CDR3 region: CASSLDVRGPAGTQYF. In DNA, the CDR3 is TGCGCCAGCAGCTTGGATGTGCGGGGCCCGGCGGGGACCCAGTACTTC.

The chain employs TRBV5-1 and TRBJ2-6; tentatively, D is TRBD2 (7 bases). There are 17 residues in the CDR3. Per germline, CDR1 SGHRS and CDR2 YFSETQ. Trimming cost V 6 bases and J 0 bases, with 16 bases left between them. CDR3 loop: CASTEGGASSGANVLTF. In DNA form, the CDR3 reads TGCGCCAGCACCGAAGGGGGGGCCTCCTCTGGGGCCAACGTCCTGACTTTC.

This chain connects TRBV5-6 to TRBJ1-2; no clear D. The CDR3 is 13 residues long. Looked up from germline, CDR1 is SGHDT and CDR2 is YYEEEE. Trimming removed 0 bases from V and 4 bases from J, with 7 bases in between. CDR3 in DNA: TGTGCCAGCAGCTTGGGTGTCTTCTATGGCTACACCTTC. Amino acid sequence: CASSLGVFYGYTF.

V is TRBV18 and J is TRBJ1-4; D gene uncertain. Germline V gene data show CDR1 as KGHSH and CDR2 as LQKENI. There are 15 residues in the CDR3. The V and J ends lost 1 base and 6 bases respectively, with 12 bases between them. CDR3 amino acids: CASSPREGKDEKLFF. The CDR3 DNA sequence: TGTGCCAGCTCACCACGGGAGGGAAAAGATGAAAAACTGTTTTTT. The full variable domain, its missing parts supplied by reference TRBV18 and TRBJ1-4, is NAGVMQNPRHLVRRRGQEARLRCSPMKGHSHVYWYRQLPEEGLKFMVYLQKENIIDESGMPKERFSAEFPKEGPSILRIQQVVRGDSAAYFCASSPREGKDEKLFFGSGTQLSVL.

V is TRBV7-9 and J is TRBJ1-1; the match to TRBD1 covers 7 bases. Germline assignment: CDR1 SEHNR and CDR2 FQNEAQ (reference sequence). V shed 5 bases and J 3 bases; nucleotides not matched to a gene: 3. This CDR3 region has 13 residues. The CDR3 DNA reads TGTGCCAGCAGCGACAGGGACTACACTGAAGCTTTCTTT. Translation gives CASSDRDYTEAFF.

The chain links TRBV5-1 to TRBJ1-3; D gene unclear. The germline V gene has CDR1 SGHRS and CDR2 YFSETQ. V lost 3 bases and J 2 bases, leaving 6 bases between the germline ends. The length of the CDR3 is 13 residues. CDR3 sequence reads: CASSYTTGNTIYF. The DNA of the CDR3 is TGCGCCAGCAGCTATACTACTGGAAACACCATATATTTT. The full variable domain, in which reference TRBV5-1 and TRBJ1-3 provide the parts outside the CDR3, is KAGVTQTPRYLIKTRGQQVTLSCSPISGHRSVSWYQQTPGQGLQFLFEYFSETQRNKGNFPGRFSGRQFSNSRSEMNVSTLELGDSALYLCASSYTTGNTIYFGEGSWLTVV.

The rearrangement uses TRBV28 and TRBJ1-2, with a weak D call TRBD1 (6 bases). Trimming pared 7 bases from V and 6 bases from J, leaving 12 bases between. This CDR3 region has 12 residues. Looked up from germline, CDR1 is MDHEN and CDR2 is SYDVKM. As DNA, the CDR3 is TGTGCCAGCAATGCAGGGGTTGATGGCTACACCTTC. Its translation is CASNAGVDGYTF.

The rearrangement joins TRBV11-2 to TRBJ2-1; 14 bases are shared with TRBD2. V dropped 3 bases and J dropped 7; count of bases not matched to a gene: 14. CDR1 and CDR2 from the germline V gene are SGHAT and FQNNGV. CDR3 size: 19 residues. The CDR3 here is CASSFRRLAGGPVWNEQFF. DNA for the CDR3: TGTGCCAGCAGCTTTAGAAGACTAGCGGGGGGGCCGGTATGGAATGAGCAGTTCTTC.

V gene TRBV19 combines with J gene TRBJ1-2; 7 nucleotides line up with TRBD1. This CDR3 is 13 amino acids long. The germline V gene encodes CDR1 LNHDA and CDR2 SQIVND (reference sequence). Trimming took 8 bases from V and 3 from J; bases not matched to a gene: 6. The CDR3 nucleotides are TGTGCCAGTCAAAGACAGGGAGACTATGGCTACACCTTC. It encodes CASQRQGDYGYTF.

The CDR3 DNA reads TGCGCCAGCAGCCAAAACAGGGGGAATGAGCAGTTCTTC. Protein: CASSQNRGNEQFF. This chain uses TRBV4-1 with TRBJ2-1; 8 bases align to TRBD1. The V segment lost 2 bases and the J segment 7 bases; nucleotides outside the gene matches: 1. CDR1 and CDR2 (germline): MGHRA, YSYEKL. There are 13 residues in the CDR3.

CDR3 sequence (DNA): TGTGCCAGCAGGCCGGGACAGGGTTATTTGGGATCCTACAATGAGCAGTTCTTC. Its protein is CASRPGQGYLGSYNEQFF. The chain joins TRBV6-4 to TRBJ2-1, with 9 bases fitting TRBD1. CDR3 size: 18 residues. V shed 6 bases and J 1 base; nucleotides not matched to a gene: 13. Germline V gives CDR1 MRHNA, CDR2 SNTAGT.

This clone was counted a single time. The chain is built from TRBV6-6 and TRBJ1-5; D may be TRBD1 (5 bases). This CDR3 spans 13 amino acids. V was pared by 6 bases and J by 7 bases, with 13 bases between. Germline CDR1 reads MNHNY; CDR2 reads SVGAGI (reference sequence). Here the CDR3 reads CASSRQSSQPQHF. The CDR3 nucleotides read TGTGCCAGCAGCCGACAGTCATCCCAGCCCCAGCATTTT.